This T cell receptor beta chain was found in a study of metastatic and nonmetastatic thyroid tumors (TCRdb year 2020). Some background on the complete study: Repertoires were compared across peripheral blood and tumor or nodule tissue samples from malignant and benign thyroid patients.

No patient had received any treatment before thyroid surgery. Patient clinical samples collected from about 2011 to 2018 were retrospectively analysed using T-cell receptor beta sequencing. This clone came up many times. The antigen it recognizes is unknown. It has no much larger one-base neighbor in the sample; base qualities were not kept. Libraries were prepared through PCR. The sequencing machine was an Illumina HiSeq 4000. The TCR beta-chain CDR3 region of each patient was profiled by high-throughput sequencing. The authors' pipeline ran thus. CDR3 differences across clinicopathological groups were used to build a classifier for discriminating distant-metastatic papillary thyroid cancer patients. Repertoire diversity was assessed with the Shannon index, and tumor-blood repertoire similarity with the Morisita-Horn index. Using fastp trimming at Q25 and MiXCR clonotype assembly, TCRdb reanalyzed the public sequencing data and kept in-frame beta chains. These V and J calls are TCRdb output, not the study's own analysis. This sample has 100,000 or so clones in its table, and 14% to 15% of those were observed once. 3.6% of the sample rests with the top ten.

What the research found in general, with its limitations: TCR beta diversity was reported as significantly higher in malignant tumors than in benign nodules, in both blood and tumor samples.

The clonotype comes from a female donor with papillary thyroid cancer or a benign thyroid nodule (not recorded which). Some clones in this sample may be carry-over from other donors' samples. Sample: blood.

This receptor has the CDR3 CASSLKIAGVRNEQFF. The nucleotide sequence is TGTGCCAGCAGTCTCAAAATTGCGGGGGTTCGGAATGAGCAGTTCTTC. The rearrangement joined TRBV28 to TRBJ2-1; TRBD2 fits 7 bases in the junction. The CDR3 numbers 16 residues from cysteine through phenylalanine. The only DNA kept is the CDR3, 48 bases in frame from the first base. From a lookup of the germline V gene, CDR1 and CDR2 are MDHEN and SYDVKM. V loses 5 bases at its end and J loses 7 bases; junction bases beyond the gene matches: 14.